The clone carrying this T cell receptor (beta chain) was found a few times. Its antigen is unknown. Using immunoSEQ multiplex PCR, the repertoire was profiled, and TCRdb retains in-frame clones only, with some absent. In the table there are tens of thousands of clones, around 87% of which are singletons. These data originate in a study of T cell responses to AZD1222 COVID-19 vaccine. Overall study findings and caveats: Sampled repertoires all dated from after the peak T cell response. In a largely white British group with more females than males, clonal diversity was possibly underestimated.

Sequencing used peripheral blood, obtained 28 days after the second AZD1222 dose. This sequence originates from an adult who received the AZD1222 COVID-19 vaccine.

The CDR3 reads CAWSGGKGASPLHF. The CDR3 DNA reads TGTGCCTGGAGTGGTGGTAAAGGGGCTTCACCCCTCCACTTT. The chain couples TRBV30 to TRBJ1-6; D might be TRBD1 (5 bases). Between the trimmed V and J ends, which lost 1 base and 9 bases, there was a span of 13 bases. The CDR3 sequence is 14 residues long. The germline V gene encodes CDR1 GTSNPN and CDR2 SVGIG (reference sequence).